These 10 T cell receptor beta chains were sequenced from one sample in a study of identical twins. One entry per CDR3 protein, called by TCRdb with MiXCR from the 5' RACE reads. The sample consists of 700,000 or so distinct CDR3 sequences, less than 10% of them appearing once. The same sample was also studied in work on yellow fever vaccine responses in identical twins.

Sequenced sample: PBMCs. These receptors all come from a woman in her late teens or twenties in good health.

In this sample, this clonotype turned up many times. The V and J genes are TRBV7-9 and TRBJ2-2; 8 bases fit TRBD1. Germline CDR1 reads SEHNR; CDR2 reads FQNEAQ (reference sequence). Germline trimming cut 5 bases from V and 7 bases from J; bases unmatched to any gene: 6. The CDR3 has 14 residues. The CDR3 loop is CASSVGQGDGELFF. DNA for the CDR3: TGTGCCAGCAGCGTCGGACAGGGTGACGGGGAGCTGTTTTTT.

This clonotype has ten or more counts. CDR3 region: CSVKQGSYGYTF. Here the CDR3 DNA reads TGCAGCGTCAAACAGGGTTCCTATGGCTACACCTTC. The rearrangement uses TRBV29-1 and TRBJ1-2; tentatively, D is TRBD1 (6 bases). The CDR3 contains 12 residues. The V gene lost 6 bases and the J gene lost 4 bases, with 12 bases spanning the gap. Germline CDR1 SQVTM, CDR2 ANQGSEA.

The chain is built from TRBV4-2 and TRBJ2-7; 8 bases are shared with TRBD1. CDR1 is LGHNA, CDR2 YNFKEQ, per germline. The CDR3 runs 15 residues. J gave up 3 bases and V 2 bases, and 6 bases lay outside the gene matches. CDR3 sequence reads: CASSQNGQGGYEQYF. The CDR3 coding sequence is TGTGCCAGCAGCCAAAACGGACAGGGAGGCTACGAGCAGTACTTC.

The sample holds a few counts of this clonotype. The V and J genes are TRBV15 and TRBJ1-5; the D is unclear. The germline V gene has CDR1 LNHNV and CDR2 YYDKDF (reference sequence). The V and J ends lost 2 bases and 6 bases respectively, with 11 bases between them. CDR3 length: 14 residues. The DNA of the CDR3 is TGTGCCACCAGCAGATTCCCAGCGCTTCAGCCCCAGCATTTT. Translated, it gives CATSRFPALQPQHF.

This clonotype was detected a few times. The rearrangement links TRBV20-1 to TRBJ2-3; D is unresolved. Looked up from germline, CDR1 is DFQATT and CDR2 is SNEGSKA (reference sequence). The V gene lost 5 bases and the J gene lost 7 bases, with 10 bases spanning the gap. The CDR3 consists of 11 residues. The CDR3 reads CSASLANTQYF. DNA for the CDR3: TGCAGTGCTTCCTTGGCAAATACGCAGTATTTT.

This clonotype was picked up many times. The gene calls are TRBV12-3 or TRBV12-4 and TRBJ2-3, with TRBD2 identical over 9 bases. The V and J ends lost 5 bases and 4 bases, in that order; junction bases with no gene match: 10. The CDR3 runs 16 residues. The CDR3 DNA is TGTGCCAGCAGTCTCCCTAGCGGGGCTAGCGCAGATACGCAGTATTTT. Protein product: CASSLPSGASADTQYF.

The J gene is TRBJ2-6, the V gene TRBV10-3, with TRBD1 matching over 11 bases. CDR1 and CDR2 from the germline V gene are ENHRY and SYGVKD. Unmatched junction bases numbered 1, after V lost 8 bases and J lost 1 base. The CDR3 runs to 15 residues. The CDR3 protein is CAIGTGGSGANVLTF. The CDR3 nucleotides are TGTGCCATCGGGACAGGGGGGTCTGGGGCCAACGTCCTGACTTTC.

Many counts were recorded for this clonotype. This chain links TRBV28 with TRBJ1-4; 8 positions match TRBD1. The ends lost 5 bases at V and 7 bases at J; junction bases unmatched: 9. This CDR3 contains 15 residues. Germline V gene sequence: CDR1 MDHEN, CDR2 SYDVKM. The CDR3 DNA reads TGTGCCAGCAGTGCAACGCAGGGGGCCGGTGAAAAACTGTTTTTT. This codes for CASSATQGAGEKLFF. Together with reference TRBV28 and TRBJ1-4, the CDR3 gives the full variable domain: DVKVTQSSRYLVKRTGEKVFLECVQDMDHENMFWYRQDPGLGLRLIYFSYDVKMKEKGDIPEGYSVSREKKERFSLILESASTNQTSMYLCASSATQGAGEKLFFGSGTQLSVL.

The chain has TRBV7-2 and TRBJ2-3; TRBD2 agrees at 8 bases. Germline V gene lookup returns CDR1 SGHTA and CDR2 FQGNSA. Unmatched junction bases numbered 6, after V lost 5 bases and J lost 5 bases. The CDR3 length is 14 residues. CDR3 bases: TGTGCCAGCAGCGGCGGGGGGAGTAGAGATACGCAGTATTTT. This encodes CASSGGGSRDTQYF.

The rearrangement uses TRBV3-1 and TRBJ1-3, with unresolved D. The CDR3 runs 12 residues. The V end lost 3 bases, the J end lost 8 bases, and 8 bases lay between the germline ends. The germline V gene encodes CDR1 LGHDT and CDR2 YNNKEL (reference sequence). The CDR3 loop is CASSQGRDTIYF. In DNA form, the CDR3 reads TGTGCCAGCAGCCAGGGGAGAGACACCATATATTTT. The full variable domain, in which reference TRBV3-1 and TRBJ1-3 provide the parts outside the CDR3, is DTAVSQTPKYLVTQMGNDKSIKCEQNLGHDTMYWYKQDSKKFLKIMFSYNNKELIINETVPNRFSPKSPDKAHLNLHINSLELGDSAVYFCASSQGRDTIYFGEGSWLTVV.